This T cell receptor (beta chain) came from a study of T cells in localized non-small cell lung cancer. Overall study findings and caveats: There was higher T cell clonality in uninvolved adjacent lung than in tumor, and it was highest there.

Using immunoSEQ multiplex PCR, the repertoire was profiled, and TCRdb retains in-frame clones only, with some absent. The data contain some 20,000 clones, roughly 80% of them singletons. About this clone itself: Antigen: not known.

Germline V gene sequence: CDR1 SQVTM, CDR2 ANQGSEA. Trimming removed 7 bases at V and 2 bases at J, with 14 bases between. The CDR3 covers 14 residues. The source was peripheral blood, collected before any cancer treatment. V gene TRBV29-1 combines with J gene TRBJ2-2, with a tentative D call TRBD2 (6 bases). This clonotype originated in a man aged 40 to 69 with stage I lung adenocarcinoma. This CDR3 is CSASGTLNTGELFF. CDR3 nucleotides: TGCAGCGCGTCCGGGACTCTTAACACCGGGGAGCTGTTTTTT.